This T cell receptor (beta chain) was observed in a study of cytomegalovirus exposure and HLA in healthy donors. Study-level findings and limits: Later, TCR association rates were found to vary by HLA locus, highest for DRB1 and lowest for HLA-C. Because they were indistinguishable, some V segments, including TRBV6-2 and TRBV6-3, were excluded. The classifier reportedly diagnosed cytomegalovirus status with high specificity and sensitivity. For TCR beta chains, V- and J-gene trimming was later linked to a missense DCLRE1C variant.

As concerns this clone: Its specificity is unknown.

Trimming at V came to 2 bases and at J to 14 bases, leaving 11 bases not matched to a gene. The germline V gene has CDR1 MNHEY and CDR2 SVGAGI. The CDR3 sequence is 15 residues long. Primers for the PCR totalled 60 Vbeta and 13 Jbeta. Only in-frame clones appear in the TCRdb table, and some are missing; sequencing was by immunoSEQ multiplex PCR. The sample contains roughly 120,000 clones, about 76% of which appear only once. The sequence derives from a man aged 40-49 years in good health and CMV-seronegative. The sequenced sample was PBMCs. The chain is built from TRBV6-5 and TRBJ1-6; 8 bases are shared with TRBD1. CDR3 bases: TGTGCCAGCAGTTACGGGTACAGGGGGACGAGAGCCCTCCACTTT. Residues: CASSYGYRGTRALHF.